This TCR beta chain was observed in a study of T cell clonotyping in hematopoietic cell transplantation. This table comes from immunoSEQ multiplex PCR, and its TCRdb copy is limited to in-frame clones, with some not included. This sample has about 13,000 clones, with roughly 88% found just once. Study-wide results and limits: CD4 and CD8 repertoire contributions could not be separated without sorting. Pathologically expanded recipient clonotypes increased progressively from day 30 to day 180 as diversity fell.

To note about this clone: Its antigen is not known.

Noted time point: recipient sample about 28 days before transplant, after cytoreduction. The V gene's germline CDR1 is SGHTS and CDR2 YDEGEE. Trimming removed 4 bases at V and 1 base at J, with 8 bases between. The CDR3 length is 13 residues. The sequence was collected from a man in his 60s with acute myeloid leukemia. Some clones in this sample may be carry-over from other donors' samples. V gene TRBV5-8 combines with J gene TRBJ1-1; tentatively, D is TRBD1 (6 bases). Source: peripheral blood mononuclear cells, taken before stem cell transplant. In DNA, the CDR3 is TGTGCCAGCAGCCTGGACAGGAACACTGAAGCTTTCTTT. Its protein is CASSLDRNTEAFF. Variable domain in full (rest from reference TRBV5-8 and TRBJ1-1): EAGVTQSPTHLIKTRGQQATLRCSPISGHTSVYWYQQALGLGLQFLLWYDEGEERNRGNFPPRFSGRQFPNYSSELNVNALELEDSALYLCASSLDRNTEAFFGQGTRLTVV.